These 25 T cell receptor beta chains share one sample of origin, sequenced in a study of OX40 agonist ivuxolimab in advanced cancers. Libraries were prepared through the immunoSEQ multiplex PCR assay. TCRdb re-hosts the immuneACCESS table, in-frame sequences only. Its copies lack some clones; in the studies checked, an unresolved V gene accounts for under half of them, and the cause for the rest is not known. The sample table lists about 61,000 clones, roughly 84% of them with a count of one. The leading ten clones occupy less than 0.55% of the sample. The sample here was CD4+ or CD8+ T cells sorted from blood, taken in a trial of the OX40 agonist ivuxolimab. Receptors originate from an adult with an advanced solid tumor such as melanoma, head and neck, liver or kidney cancer.

V usage is TRBV6-5 and J usage is TRBJ2-3; no reliable D call. CDR1 and CDR2 from the germline V gene are MNHEY and SVGAGI. V lost 0 bases and J lost 2, with 6 bases in between. CDR3 length: 14 residues. CDR3 protein: CASSYSPLTDTQYF. The CDR3 DNA is TGTGCCAGCAGTTACTCCCCCCTCACAGATACGCAGTATTTT.

This clone has a handful of counts. V is TRBV5-6 and J is TRBJ1-1, with TRBD1 matching over 7 bases. The CDR3 covers 14 residues. V shed 3 bases, J shed 8 bases, and the junction held 10 bases outside the gene matches. Germline V gene sequence: CDR1 SGHDT, CDR2 YYEEEE. This chain's CDR3 is CASSWGTAEGEAFF. CDR3 nucleotide sequence: TGTGCCAGCAGCTGGGGGACAGCCGAGGGAGAAGCTTTCTTT.

The chain combines TRBV2 with TRBJ2-1; 7 bases align to TRBD1. CDR3 size: 18 residues. CDR1 and CDR2 from the germline V gene are SNHLY and FYNNEI. The V gene end was trimmed by 3 bases and the J gene end by 7 bases; junction bases not matched to a gene: 18. CDR3 in DNA: TGTGCCAGCAGTGACCTCATCGGGACAGTTGCGGACGTGAATGAGCAGTTCTTC. It specifies CASSDLIGTVADVNEQFF.

This clone was detected only a few times. The rearrangement joins TRBV19 to TRBJ1-4; D is unclear. Trimming took 4 bases from V and 15 from J, leaving 12 bases between them. This CDR3 is 11 amino acids long. Looked up from germline, CDR1 is LNHDA and CDR2 is SQIVND (reference sequence). CDR3 sequence (DNA): TGTGCCAGTAGTACTCGGACCGCATTGTTTTTT. It codes for CASSTRTALFF.

This chain links TRBV28 with TRBJ2-7; D might be TRBD1 (6 bases). CDR3 length: 15 amino acids. Trimming left V 5 bases short and J 6 bases short, with 20 bases between. Germline V gene data show CDR1 as MDHEN and CDR2 as SYDVKM. The CDR3 coding sequence is TGTGCCAGCAGTCTCCTTCCAGGGGAAGAGGGCGAGCAGTACTTC. Translation gives CASSLLPGEEGEQYF.

The CDR3 is CASSYSRVQPQHF. CDR3 DNA sequence: TGTGCCAGCAGTTACTCGAGAGTTCAACCCCAGCATTTT. The J gene is TRBJ1-5, the V gene TRBV6-5; D unresolved. Per germline, CDR1 MNHEY and CDR2 SVGAGI. The CDR3 sequence is 13 residues long. Trimming stripped 0 bases from V and 10 bases from J, with 10 bases between.

This clone was detected only once. The chain is built from TRBV4-2 and TRBJ1-3; 10 bases match TRBD1. Germline loops: CDR1 LGHNA, CDR2 YNFKEQ. The CDR3 runs to 15 residues. The V gene end was trimmed by 4 bases and the J gene end by 3 bases; junction bases not matched to a gene: 3. CDR3 in amino acids: CASSPGQGNGNTIYF. The CDR3 bases are TGTGCCAGCAGCCCGGGACAGGGGAATGGAAACACCATATATTTT.

The chain combines TRBV6-5 with TRBJ2-6; D is uncertain. V gave up 6 bases and J gave up 0 bases, with 9 bases separating them. Germline-derived CDR1 and CDR2 are MNHEY and SVGAGI. The CDR3 loop spans 15 amino acids. The CDR3 loop reads CASRDGISGANVLTF. DNA of the CDR3: TGTGCCAGCAGGGACGGCATCTCTGGGGCCAACGTCCTGACTTTC.

This clone was recorded once. The chain recombines TRBV18 with TRBJ1-1; tentative D call: TRBD1 (5 bases). This CDR3 comprises 14 residues. Germline lookup yields CDR1 KGHSH and CDR2 LQKENI. V shed 2 bases and J shed 1 base, with 8 bases lying between them. CDR3 sequence: CASSPRGANTEAFF. CDR3 sequence (DNA): TGTGCCAGCTCACCAAGGGGCGCGAACACTGAAGCTTTCTTT. Full variable domain (missing parts from reference TRBV18 and TRBJ1-1): NAGVMQNPRHLVRRRGQEARLRCSPMKGHSHVYWYRQLPEEGLKFMVYLQKENIIDESGMPKERFSAEFPKEGPSILRIQQVVRGDSAAYFCASSPRGANTEAFFGQGTRLTVV.

The chain is built from TRBV5-1 and TRBJ2-3; 14 bases are a match to TRBD2. The V gene's germline CDR1 is SGHRS and CDR2 YFSETQ. This CDR3 has 20 residues. Germline trimming cut 4 bases from V and 3 bases from J; bases unmatched to any gene: 16. CDR3 amino acids: CASSRGRAGLAGDITDTQYF. The CDR3, as DNA: TGCGCCAGCAGCCGAGGGCGTGCGGGACTAGCGGGAGATATAACAGATACGCAGTATTTT.

The V gene is TRBV29-1, the J gene TRBJ2-1; D is undetermined. The CDR3 contains 13 residues. Germline V gene sequence: CDR1 SQVTM, CDR2 ANQGSEA. Trimming left V 1 base short and J 5 bases short, with 9 bases between. The DNA of the CDR3 is TGCAGCGTTGAAGGTTGGGAAAACAATGAGCAGTTCTTC. Translation: CSVEGWENNEQFF.

The CDR3 DNA reads as TGTGCCAGCAGTTCCACTAGAGGCGGAGGGCAAGAGACCCAGTACTTC. Protein: CASSSTRGGGQETQYF. The chain links TRBV28 to TRBJ2-5; possible D gene TRBD2, 6 bases. Germline CDR1 is MDHEN and CDR2 is SYDVKM. V was trimmed by 4 bases and J by 2 bases, leaving 17 bases between them. The length of the CDR3 is 16 residues.

The chain employs TRBV6-4 and TRBJ1-3, with TRBD1 as a possible D gene (5 bases). Germline CDR1 reads MRHNA; CDR2 reads SNTAGT. The CDR3 extends over 16 amino acids. Trimming took off 4 bases at V and 0 bases at J, with 13 bases between the two ends. The CDR3 nucleotides read TGTGCCAGCAGTGCTGGCAGGGCGAGCTCTGGAAACACCATATATTTT. Protein: CASSAGRASSGNTIYF.

V and J are TRBV28 and TRBJ2-7; 8 bases are shared with TRBD1. The CDR3 loop spans 16 amino acids. Germline V gene lookup returns CDR1 MDHEN and CDR2 SYDVKM. Trimming at V came to 4 bases and at J to 3 bases, leaving 11 bases not matched to a gene. Written as DNA, the CDR3 is TGTGCCAGCAGTTCGCCAGGGGGCAGGTCTCTCTACGAGCAGTACTTC. Protein sequence: CASSSPGGRSLYEQYF.

V is TRBV6-6 and J is TRBJ1-5, with D unclear. Germline CDR1 reads MNHNY; CDR2 reads SVGAGI (reference sequence). The CDR3 has 15 amino acids. V was pared by 2 bases and J by 9 bases, with 17 bases between. CDR3 bases: TGTGCCAGCAGTTACCGTAGGAGCCAGGATGGGCCCCAGCATTTT. It translates to CASSYRRSQDGPQHF.

J is TRBJ1-2 and V is TRBV9; the match to TRBD1 covers 7 bases. Germline CDR1 SGDLS, CDR2 YYNGEE. V lost 6 bases to trimming and J lost 1 base; unmatched junction nucleotides: 6. There are 14 residues in the CDR3. DNA for the CDR3: TGTGCCAGCACCATTACAGGGGTTAACTATGGCTACACCTTC. It translates to CASTITGVNYGYTF.

This chain joins TRBV7-3 and TRBJ2-5, with 9 bases fitting TRBD1. Germline-derived CDR1 and CDR2 are SGHTA and FQGTGA. The CDR3 has 14 residues. The junction had 3 bases not matched to a gene; V was cut back by 5 bases and J by 2 bases. The CDR3 region is CASSPGQGQETQYF. The CDR3, as DNA: TGTGCCAGCAGCCCGGGACAGGGTCAAGAGACCCAGTACTTC.

By its share, this clone is medium-sized. This rearrangement joins TRBV2 to TRBJ1-5, with TRBD1 matching over 8 bases. J gave up 4 bases and V 6 bases, and 5 bases lay outside the gene matches. From germline, CDR1 is SNHLY and CDR2 FYNNEI. This CDR3 region has 14 residues. For the CDR3, the DNA is TGTGCCAGCAGGCCCGACAGGGGAAATCAGCCCCAGCATTTT. It encodes CASRPDRGNQPQHF.

The chain carries TRBV19 and TRBJ2-2; 10 bases map to TRBD2. There are 15 residues in the CDR3. Per germline, CDR1 LNHDA and CDR2 SQIVND (reference sequence). V was pared by 5 bases and J by 3 bases, with 3 bases of the junction left unmatched. The CDR3 sequence: CASSRAGGYTGELFF. The CDR3 nucleotides are TGTGCCAGTAGTCGAGCGGGAGGGTACACCGGGGAGCTGTTTTTT.

The J gene is TRBJ2-7, the V gene TRBV7-9; 7 bases are a match to TRBD1. This CDR3 spans 16 amino acids. Trimming at V came to 5 bases and at J to 3 bases, leaving 13 bases not matched to a gene. The germline CDR1 and CDR2 sequences are SEHNR and FQNEAQ (reference sequence). The chain's CDR3 is CASSTRAQGQIYEQYF. The CDR3 DNA sequence: TGTGCCAGCAGCACTAGAGCACAGGGACAGATCTACGAGCAGTACTTC. Together with reference TRBV7-9 and TRBJ2-7, the CDR3 gives the full variable domain: DTGVSQNPRHKITKRGQNVTFRCDPISEHNRLYWYRQTLGQGPEFLTYFQNEAQLEKSRLLSDRFSAERPKGSFSTLEIQRTEQGDSAMYLCASSTRAQGQIYEQYFGPGTRLTVT.

This clone was seen a single time. V gene TRBV11-2 combines with J gene TRBJ1-2; D is uncertain. Trimming took off 1 base at V and 2 bases at J, with 11 bases between the two ends. This CDR3 has 15 residues. Per germline, CDR1 SGHAT and CDR2 FQNNGV. DNA of the CDR3: TGTGCCAGCAGCTTAGTTCAAGCACGCAACTATGGCTACACCTTC. Amino acids: CASSLVQARNYGYTF.

V usage is TRBV11-3 and J usage is TRBJ2-1; 13 bases align to TRBD2. The CDR3 runs to 17 residues. CDR1 SGHNT and CDR2 YENEEA come from the germline V gene. V was pared by 3 bases and J by 5 bases, with 7 bases of the junction left unmatched. As DNA, the CDR3 is TGTGCCAGCAGCTTCCTAACTGGGACTAGCGGGAACAATGAGCAGTTCTTC. Amino acids: CASSFLTGTSGNNEQFF.

This clone was recorded only once. This chain uses TRBV15 with TRBJ2-7; 9 bases match TRBD1. The V gene end was trimmed by 2 bases and the J gene end by 0 bases; junction bases not matched to a gene: 5. The CDR3 extends over 16 amino acids. The V gene's germline CDR1 is LNHNV and CDR2 YYDKDF (reference sequence). CDR3 DNA: TGTGCCACCAGCAGATCCGGGACAGGGAGCTCCTACGAGCAGTACTTC. It encodes CATSRSGTGSSYEQYF.

This chain joins TRBV10-3 and TRBJ2-2, with a weak D call TRBD2 (6 bases). CDR1 is ENHRY, CDR2 SYGVKD, per germline. The V gene lost 6 bases and the J gene lost 2 bases, with 13 bases spanning the gap. The CDR3 extends over 15 amino acids. Here the CDR3 DNA reads TGTGCCATCAGCGACGGGAGAGGCAACACCGGGGAGCTGTTTTTT. Its protein product is CAISDGRGNTGELFF.

The V gene is TRBV5-1, the J gene TRBJ2-1; 10 bases agree with TRBD2. Germline CDR1 is SGHRS and CDR2 is YFSETQ. This CDR3 is 14 amino acids long. V was pared by 0 bases and J by 12 bases, with 6 bases of the junction left unmatched. The CDR3 is CASSLELAGTAQFF. The CDR3 DNA is TGCGCCAGCAGCTTGGAACTAGCGGGAACGGCGCAGTTCTTC.